This TCR beta chain appears in the sequencing data of a study of blood T cell repertoires in COVID-19. Study summary: Both acute and convalescent COVID-19 samples were obtained from the United States, Italy and Spain. Sample material is recorded as cDNA or gDNA derived from T cells, B-cell-depleted T cells, or PBMCs.

Methods used by the authors: Amplifying reference gene primers gave estimates of nucleated cell counts. Generated by immunoSEQ multiplex PCR, the TCRdb table keeps only in-frame clones and is missing some. V, J and clone size derive from that table, while D and trimming were established from the DNA sequence. The data hold roughly 350,000 clones, with about nine tenths observed a single time. This CDR3 has 13 amino acids. Germline V CDR1 and CDR2: SEHNR, FQNEAQ (reference sequence). V lost 1 base and J lost 5, with 8 bases in between. Seattle patient enrollment occurred during active infection, with longitudinal follow-up thereafter.

The receptor was derived from a woman aged 65 to 85 with COVID-19, enrolled during active disease. V usage is TRBV7-9 and J usage is TRBJ1-2; D is undetermined. Sequenced material: peripheral blood. CDR3 sequence (DNA): TGTGCCAGCAGCTTAGGCGGGAGATATGGCTACACCTTC. As protein: CASSLGGRYGYTF.